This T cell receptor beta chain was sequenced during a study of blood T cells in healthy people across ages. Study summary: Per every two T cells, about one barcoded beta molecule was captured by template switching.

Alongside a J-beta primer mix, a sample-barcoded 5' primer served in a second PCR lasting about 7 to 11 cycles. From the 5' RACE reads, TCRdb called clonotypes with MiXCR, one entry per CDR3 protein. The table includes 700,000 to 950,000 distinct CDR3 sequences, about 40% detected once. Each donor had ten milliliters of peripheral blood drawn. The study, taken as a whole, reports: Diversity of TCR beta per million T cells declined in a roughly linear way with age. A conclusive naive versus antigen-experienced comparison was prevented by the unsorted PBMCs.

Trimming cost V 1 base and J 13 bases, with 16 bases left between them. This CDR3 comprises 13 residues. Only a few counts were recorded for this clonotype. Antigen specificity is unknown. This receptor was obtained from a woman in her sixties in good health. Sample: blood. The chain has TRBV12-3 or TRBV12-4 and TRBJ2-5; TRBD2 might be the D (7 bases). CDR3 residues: CASSLGQGRVVYF. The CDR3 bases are TGTGCCAGCAGTTTAGGTCAGGGGAGGGTTGTGTACTTC.